The 17 T cell receptor beta chains given below trace back to one sample, sequenced in a study of cytomegalovirus exposure and HLA in healthy donors. With 60 Vbeta and 13 Jbeta primers, the PCR was carried out. TCRdb keeps only in-frame clones here, not all; method: immunoSEQ multiplex PCR. Among hundreds of thousands of clones listed, around 90% were seen once. The sample was PBMCs. These receptors were obtained from a woman aged 18-29 years in good health and CMV-seronegative.

This chain links TRBV6-1 with TRBJ1-1; 8 bases align to TRBD1. Germline V gene data show CDR1 as MNHNS and CDR2 as SASEGT. The CDR3 length is 16 residues. Trimming took 4 bases from V and 2 from J; bases not matched to a gene: 9. For the CDR3, the DNA is TGTGCCAGCAGTGGGGGGGCAGGGGGCGCTAACACTGAAGCTTTCTTT. This gives the protein CASSGGAGGANTEAFF.

The rearrangement uses TRBV5-1 and TRBJ2-7; D might be TRBD1 (5 bases). The CDR3 is made up of 13 amino acids. Germline V lookup: CDR1 SGHRS, CDR2 YFSETQ. The V end lost 2 bases, the J end lost 3 bases, and 9 bases lay between the germline ends. CDR3 amino acids: CASSFSQGYEQYF. In DNA, the CDR3 is TGCGCCAGCAGCTTTTCTCAGGGCTACGAGCAGTACTTC.

This rearrangement joins TRBV19 to TRBJ1-4; 8 bases are shared with TRBD1. Trimming cost V 5 bases and J 6 bases; bases outside gene matches: 17. Looked up from germline, CDR1 is LNHDA and CDR2 is SQIVND (reference sequence). The CDR3 consists of 18 residues. The CDR3 nucleotides are TGTGCCAGTAGTCAAAACGGAAAACCGGGACAGGATGATGAAAAACTGTTTTTT. This translates into CASSQNGKPGQDDEKLFF.

The chain couples TRBV5-1 to TRBJ2-2, with unresolved D. Germline V gene sequence: CDR1 SGHRS, CDR2 YFSETQ. Trimming removed 1 base from V and 5 bases from J, with 6 bases in between. CDR3 length: 13 residues. CDR3 in amino acids: CASSLRETGELFF. The CDR3 region has the DNA TGCGCCAGCAGCTTGAGAGAAACCGGGGAGCTGTTTTTT.

V usage is TRBV6-5 and J usage is TRBJ1-2; 8 bases fit TRBD1. The germline gives CDR1 MNHEY, CDR2 SVGAGI. The trim removed 6 bases at V and 4 bases at J, leaving 10 bases unmatched. This CDR3 spans 15 amino acids. CDR3 loop: CASRTGQAAFYGYTF. In DNA form, the CDR3 reads TGTGCCAGCAGGACGGGACAGGCGGCGTTCTATGGCTACACCTTC.

The genes are TRBV2 and TRBJ1-4; the match to TRBD1 covers 7 bases. Looked up from germline, CDR1 is SNHLY and CDR2 is FYNNEI. The CDR3 contains 15 residues. Unmatched junction bases numbered 6, after V lost 0 bases and J lost 8 bases. The CDR3 DNA reads TGTGCCAGCAGTGAAGCCCCGGGACAGACCGAAAAACTGTTTTTT. Translation: CASSEAPGQTEKLFF.

The chain joins TRBV23-1 to TRBJ1-6; D unresolved. TRBV23-1 is recorded as an ORF, its role being uncertain. The CDR3 has 17 amino acids. Trimming left V 4 bases short and J 0 bases short, with 13 bases between. The CDR3 region is CASSPRPVGSYNSPLHF. As DNA, the CDR3 is TGCGCCAGCAGTCCGAGGCCGGTCGGCTCCTATAATTCACCCCTCCACTTT.

This chain uses TRBV6-5 with TRBJ1-1; perhaps TRBD1 as D (5 bases). V was pared by 2 bases and J by 7 bases, with 11 bases between. CDR3 length: 13 residues. The V gene's germline CDR1 is MNHEY and CDR2 SVGAGI. The CDR3 region is CASSYIGGIEAFF. CDR3 DNA sequence: TGTGCCAGCAGTTACATCGGGGGGATTGAAGCTTTCTTT.

The chain carries TRBV5-8 and TRBJ2-1; 7 bases fit TRBD1. Germline trimming cut 4 bases from V and 5 bases from J; bases unmatched to any gene: 6. The CDR3 has 14 residues. Germline lookup yields CDR1 SGHTS and CDR2 YDEGEE. CDR3: CASSLDRFNNEQFF. The CDR3, as DNA: TGTGCCAGCAGCCTGGACAGGTTTAACAATGAGCAGTTCTTC.

The genes are TRBV29-1 and TRBJ1-2, with unresolved D. Per germline, CDR1 SQVTM and CDR2 ANQGSEA. The CDR3 spans 15 residues. Trimming pared 2 bases from V and 8 bases from J, leaving 21 bases between. CDR3 protein: CSVELLRGPGEGYTF. DNA for the CDR3: TGCAGCGTTGAACTCTTGCGGGGTCCGGGTGAGGGCTACACCTTC.

The CDR3 sequence is CASSLYGDVYEQYF. CDR3 nucleotide sequence: TGTGCCAGCAGCTTATACGGGGATGTCTACGAGCAGTACTTC. J is TRBJ2-5 and V is TRBV7-2; possible D gene TRBD2, 5 bases. The J call may not be correct, given that the DNA end is closer to TRBJ2-7. The CDR3 spans 14 residues. Per germline, CDR1 SGHTA and CDR2 FQGNSA.

The genes are TRBV16 and TRBJ1-4; D might be TRBD1 (6 bases). The germline gives CDR1 KGHSY, CDR2 FQNENV. The CDR3 covers 15 residues. V lost 5 bases and J 7 bases, leaving 17 bases between the germline ends. The DNA of the CDR3 is TGTGCCAGCAGCTTCACTACAGGGTCGAGTGAAAAACTGTTTTTT. It yields the protein CASSFTTGSSEKLFF.

V and J are TRBV7-9 and TRBJ1-1; D remains ambiguous. The germline V gene encodes CDR1 SEHNR and CDR2 FQNEAQ (reference sequence). The length of the CDR3 is 16 residues. V shed 1 base and J shed 1 base, with 13 bases lying between them. The CDR3 nucleotides read TGTGCCAGCAGCTTAGAACCTCGAACGGGGAACACTGAAGCTTTCTTT. This encodes CASSLEPRTGNTEAFF. The whole variable domain, filled in from reference TRBV7-9 and TRBJ1-1, reads DTGVSQNPRHKITKRGQNVTFRCDPISEHNRLYWYRQTLGQGPEFLTYFQNEAQLEKSRLLSDRFSAERPKGSFSTLEIQRTEQGDSAMYLCASSLEPRTGNTEAFFGQGTRLTVV.

V is TRBV4-1 and J is TRBJ1-1; weak D call: TRBD1 (5 bases). The V gene's germline CDR1 is MGHRA and CDR2 YSYEKL. CDR3 length equals 16 residues. Trimming cost V 0 bases and J 5 bases, with 16 bases left between them. CDR3 amino acids: CASSQDLYRGWTEAFF. The CDR3 nucleotides are TGCGCCAGCAGCCAAGATTTGTACCGGGGGTGGACTGAAGCTTTCTTT.

In DNA form, the CDR3 reads TGTGCCAGCAGCTTAGTAGGCGGGGGGGCCGGTGAGACCCAGTACTTC. Translating gives CASSLVGGGAGETQYF. The V call is TRBV7-2, the J call TRBJ2-5; 9 bases agree with TRBD2. The CDR3 is made up of 16 amino acids. V lost 1 base, J lost 5 bases, and 8 bases stayed unmatched. The germline V gene encodes CDR1 SGHTA and CDR2 FQGNSA. Complete variable domain (other parts from reference TRBV7-2 and TRBJ2-5): GAGVSQSPSNKVTEKGKDVELRCDPISGHTALYWYRQSLGQGLEFLIYFQGNSAPDKSGLPSDRFSAERTGGSVSTLTIQRTQQEDSAVYLCASSLVGGGAGETQYFGPGTRLLVL.

The CDR3 DNA sequence: TGTGCCAGTAGTATTCCGGCGGGGGACAGGTCCCTAGCTGGGGCCAACGTCCTGACTTTC. Translation gives CASSIPAGDRSLAGANVLTF. V is TRBV19 and J is TRBJ2-6; D is possibly TRBD1 (8 bases). The germline V gene has CDR1 LNHDA and CDR2 SQIVND (reference sequence). V was shortened by 3 bases and J by 2 bases, with 23 bases between the two germline ends. The CDR3 extends over 20 amino acids.

This rearrangement joins TRBV15 to TRBJ1-4; no reliable D call. This CDR3 region has 15 residues. V shed 4 bases and J shed 6 bases, with 15 bases lying between them. Germline CDR1 is LNHNV and CDR2 is YYDKDF (reference sequence). The CDR3 region has the DNA TGTGCCACCAGCAACCTTAGGGAGGGTCATGAAAAACTGTTTTTT. The encoded protein is CATSNLREGHEKLFF.